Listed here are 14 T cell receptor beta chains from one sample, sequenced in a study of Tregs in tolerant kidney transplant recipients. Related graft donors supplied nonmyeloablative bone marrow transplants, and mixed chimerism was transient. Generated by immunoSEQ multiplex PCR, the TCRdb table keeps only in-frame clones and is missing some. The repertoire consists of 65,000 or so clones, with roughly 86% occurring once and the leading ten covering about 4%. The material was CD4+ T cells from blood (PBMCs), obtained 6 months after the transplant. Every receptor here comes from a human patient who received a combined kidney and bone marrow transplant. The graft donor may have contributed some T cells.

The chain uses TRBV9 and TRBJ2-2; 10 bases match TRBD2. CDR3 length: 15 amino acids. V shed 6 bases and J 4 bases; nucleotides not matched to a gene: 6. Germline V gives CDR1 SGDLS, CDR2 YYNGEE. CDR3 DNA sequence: TGTGCCAGCACCCGGACTAGCGGACTCACCGGGGAGCTGTTTTTT. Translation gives CASTRTSGLTGELFF.

CDR3 sequence (DNA): TGTGCCAGCAGCCCCGGCCGCAGGGGAACAGATACGCAGTATTTT. It encodes CASSPGRRGTDTQYF. The chain has TRBV25-1 and TRBJ2-3; tentatively, D is TRBD1 (6 bases). Germline CDR1 MGHDK, CDR2 SYGVNS. The CDR3 has 15 amino acids. Trimming removed 6 bases at V and 3 bases at J, with 16 bases between.

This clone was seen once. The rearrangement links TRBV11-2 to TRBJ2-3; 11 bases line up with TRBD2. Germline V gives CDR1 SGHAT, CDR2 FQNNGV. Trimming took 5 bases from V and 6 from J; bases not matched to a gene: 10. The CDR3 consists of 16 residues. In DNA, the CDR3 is TGTGCCAGCAGCCCCGGGCTAGCGGGAGGAGCGGATACGCAGTATTTT. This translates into CASSPGLAGGADTQYF.

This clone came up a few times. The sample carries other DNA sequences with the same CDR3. DNA for the CDR3: TGTGCCATCAGTGGAGGCTTTGGGACAGACTATTCACCCCTCCACTTT. This encodes CAISGGFGTDYSPLHF. The rearrangement uses TRBV10-3 and TRBJ1-6, with 7 bases fitting TRBD1. The J segment lost 8 bases and the V segment lost 4 bases, leaving 11 bases of the junction unmatched. The germline gives CDR1 ENHRY, CDR2 SYGVKD. This CDR3 is built from 16 residues.

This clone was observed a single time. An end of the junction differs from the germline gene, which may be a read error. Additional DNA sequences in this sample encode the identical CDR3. CDR3 loop: CASRRQGVGYNSPLHF. The CDR3 DNA is TGTGCCAGCAGGCGCCAGGGCGTGGGGTATAATTCCCCCCTCCACTTT. J is TRBJ1-6 and V is TRBV28; TRBD1 is a possible D gene (5 bases). CDR1 and CDR2 from the germline V gene are MDHEN and SYDVKM. CDR3 size: 16 residues.

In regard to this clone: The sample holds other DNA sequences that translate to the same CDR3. CDR3 nucleotides: TGTGCCAGCACCCCGGACTTTCCCTATAATTCACCCCTCCACTTT. It codes for CASTPDFPYNSPLHF. V usage is TRBV7-2 and J usage is TRBJ1-6; the D is unclear. The CDR3 spans 15 residues. Germline V gene sequence: CDR1 SGHTA, CDR2 FQGNSA. Trimming left V 7 bases short and J 2 bases short, with 12 bases between.

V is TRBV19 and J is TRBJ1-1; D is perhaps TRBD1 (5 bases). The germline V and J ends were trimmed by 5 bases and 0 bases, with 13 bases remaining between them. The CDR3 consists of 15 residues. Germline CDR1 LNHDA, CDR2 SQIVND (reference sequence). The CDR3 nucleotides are TGTGCCAGTAGTGCCTCCAGGGCCCTGAACACTGAAGCTTTCTTT. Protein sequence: CASSASRALNTEAFF.

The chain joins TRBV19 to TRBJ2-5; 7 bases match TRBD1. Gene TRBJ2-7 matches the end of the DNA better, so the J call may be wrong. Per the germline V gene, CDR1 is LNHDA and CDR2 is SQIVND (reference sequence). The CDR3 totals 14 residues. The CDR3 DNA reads TGTGCCAGTAGTATAGAAAACAGGGGACACGAGCAGTACTTC. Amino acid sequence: CASSIENRGHEQYF.

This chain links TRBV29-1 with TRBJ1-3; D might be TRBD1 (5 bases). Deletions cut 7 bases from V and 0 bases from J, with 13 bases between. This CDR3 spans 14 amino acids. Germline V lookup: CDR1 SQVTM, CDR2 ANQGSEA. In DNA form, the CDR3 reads TGCAGCGCCTCCGACAGACTCTCTGGAAACACCATATATTTT. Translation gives CSASDRLSGNTIYF.

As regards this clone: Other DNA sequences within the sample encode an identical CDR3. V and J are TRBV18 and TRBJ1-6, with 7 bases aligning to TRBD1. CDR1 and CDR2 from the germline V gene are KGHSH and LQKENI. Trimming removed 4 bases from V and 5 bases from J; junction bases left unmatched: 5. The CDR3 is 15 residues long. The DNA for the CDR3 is TGTGCCAGCTCACTCGGGACAGTCAATAATTCACCCCTCCACTTT. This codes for CASSLGTVNNSPLHF.

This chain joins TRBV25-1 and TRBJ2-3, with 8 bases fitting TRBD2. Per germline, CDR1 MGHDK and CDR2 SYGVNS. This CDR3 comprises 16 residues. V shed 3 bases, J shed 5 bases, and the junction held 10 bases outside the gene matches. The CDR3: CASSDISGRVVDTQYF. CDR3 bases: TGTGCCAGCAGTGATATAAGCGGGAGAGTTGTAGATACGCAGTATTTT. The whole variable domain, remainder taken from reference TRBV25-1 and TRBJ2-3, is EADIYQTPRYLVIGTGKKITLECSQTMGHDKMYWYQQDPGMELHLIHYSYGVNSTEKGDLSSESTVSRIRTEHFPLTLESARPSHTSQYLCASSDISGRVVDTQYFGPGTRLTVL.

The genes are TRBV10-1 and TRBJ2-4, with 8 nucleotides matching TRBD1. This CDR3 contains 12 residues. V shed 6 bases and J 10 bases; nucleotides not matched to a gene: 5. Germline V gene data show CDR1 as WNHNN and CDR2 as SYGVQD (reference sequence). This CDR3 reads CASSQGARIQYF. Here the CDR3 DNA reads TGCGCCAGCAGCCAGGGGGCAAGGATTCAGTACTTC.

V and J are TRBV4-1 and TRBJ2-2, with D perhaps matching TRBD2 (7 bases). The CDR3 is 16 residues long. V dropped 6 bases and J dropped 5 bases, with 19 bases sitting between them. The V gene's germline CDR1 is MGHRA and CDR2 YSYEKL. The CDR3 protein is CASSRRRGAETGELFF. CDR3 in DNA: TGCGCCAGCAGTCGAAGACGGGGGGCGGAAACCGGGGAGCTGTTTTTT.

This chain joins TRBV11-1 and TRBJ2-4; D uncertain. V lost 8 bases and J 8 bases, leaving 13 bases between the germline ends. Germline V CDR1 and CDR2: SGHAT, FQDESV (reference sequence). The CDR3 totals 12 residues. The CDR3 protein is CASAPVGDIQYF. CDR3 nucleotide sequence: TGTGCCAGCGCACCCGTCGGAGACATTCAGTACTTC. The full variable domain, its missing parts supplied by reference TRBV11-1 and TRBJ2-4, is EAEVAQSPRYKITEKSQAVAFWCDPISGHATLYWYRQILGQGPELLVQFQDESVVDDSQLPKDRFSAERLKGVDSTLKIQPAELGDSAMYLCASAPVGDIQYFGAGTRLSVL.